This T cell receptor (beta chain) was captured by sequencing in a study of brain T cells in children with intractable seizures. Points from the study as a whole: Clones missing pre-surgery may reflect undersampling of that blood sample.

V trimming: 1 base; J trimming: 6 bases; junction bases outside the gene matches: 19. The CDR3 has 19 residues. From germline, CDR1 is LGHDT and CDR2 YNNKEL (reference sequence). The time point is: blood from clinic visit 5 months post-surgery; TSC patient then seizure free. Only cases whose brain tissue showed the highest T cell transcript signatures were sequenced. Before surgery, patients took at least one anti-epileptic drug. Notes on this clone: No antigen is known for it.

Clones were sequenced by immunoSEQ multiplex PCR, and TCRdb holds only the in-frame ones, with some missing. The data contain hundreds of thousands of clones, about 94% of them singletons. The rearrangement links TRBV3-1 (or the pseudogene TRBV3-2) to TRBJ1-2; 8 nucleotides agree with TRBD1. The specimen comprised peripheral blood, sampled 4 to 5 months after surgery. This clonotype was obtained from a boy under two years old with tuberous sclerosis and intractable seizures. DNA for the CDR3: TGTGCCAGCAGCCAAGGCGCTTCTTCGACAGGGCACAGGGGGGATGGCTACACCTTC. Translating gives CASSQGASSTGHRGDGYTF.